These 15 T cell receptor beta chains originate from one sample sequenced in a study of early T cells in non-severe SARS-CoV-2 infection (dated by TCRdb to about 2021). Library generation was performed with 5' RACE. Sequencing took place on a NextSeq 500. TCRdb trimmed public reads at Q25 via fastp, called clones via MiXCR and kept in-frame beta chains. CDR3 protein duplicates are merged, each entry listing the most common genes and DNA. This sample lists roughly 100,000 distinct CDR3 sequences; around 13% were detected once. Roughly 6.2% of the sample rests with the top ten. The sequenced material came from whole blood. The receptors stem from an adult who was a healthcare worker with PCR-confirmed SARS-CoV-2 infection or an uninfected control (not recorded which).

This clonotype was observed a few times. The CDR3 region is CAVGGRSNQPQHF. The CDR3 region has the DNA TGTGCCGTGGGGGGACGGAGCAATCAGCCCCAGCATTTT. The chain carries TRBV6-2 or TRBV6-3 and TRBJ1-5, with D maybe TRBD1 (5 bases). Germline V gene data show CDR1 as MNHEY and CDR2 as SVGEGT. V was pared by 11 bases and J by 1 base, with 12 bases between. The CDR3 contains 13 residues.

This clonotype was counted ten times or more. This chain uses TRBV29-1 with TRBJ2-3, with 8 bases fitting TRBD1. Trimming took 8 bases from V and 7 from J; bases not matched to a gene: 17. Per the germline V gene, CDR1 is SQVTM and CDR2 is ANQGSEA. The CDR3 has 15 residues. CDR3 coding DNA: TGCAGCCACCATGGAGGAACAGGGGGTATAAATACGCAGTATTTT. Amino acids: CSHHGGTGGINTQYF.

The J gene is TRBJ2-5, the V gene TRBV7-9, with 10 bases that match TRBD2. The V gene's germline CDR1 is SEHNR and CDR2 FQNEAQ (reference sequence). J was trimmed by 2 bases and V by 9 bases; bases with no gene match: 24. The CDR3 length is 20 residues. The CDR3 sequence is CASSAHRGTRTSGVQETQYF. CDR3 bases: TGTGCCAGTAGCGCCCACCGGGGCACCCGGACTAGCGGAGTACAAGAGACCCAGTACTTC.

This clonotype was counted a few times. The chain couples TRBV20-1 to TRBJ2-2; 9 nucleotides agree with TRBD2. CDR1 is DFQATT, CDR2 SNEGSKA, per germline (reference sequence). V lost 5 bases to trimming and J lost 7 bases; unmatched junction nucleotides: 11. This CDR3 spans 15 amino acids. The CDR3 region has the DNA TGCAGTGCTCCTTCTAGCGGGAAGGCTCGCGGGGAGCTGTTTTTT. Translating it yields CSAPSSGKARGELFF.

This clonotype was detected many times. The chain combines TRBV7-2 with TRBJ2-1; D is uncertain. The V gene's germline CDR1 is SGHTA and CDR2 FQGNSA. The CDR3 spans 15 residues. V was shortened by 2 bases and J by 3 bases, with 11 bases between the two germline ends. In DNA, the CDR3 is TGTGCCAGCAGCTTAAACTATGACCTCTACAATGAGCAGTTCTTC. Its translation is CASSLNYDLYNEQFF.

A few counts support this clonotype. The chain is built from TRBV9 and TRBJ2-2; D uncertain. Trimming pared 4 bases from V and 6 bases from J, leaving 16 bases between. Germline V CDR1 and CDR2: SGDLS, YYNGEE. The CDR3 is 15 amino acids. Written as DNA, the CDR3 is TGTGCCAGCAGCCCCCCGGCAGGACGCCCCGGGGAGCTGTTTTTT. It is translated as CASSPPAGRPGELFF.

This clonotype occurred many times. This sequence joins TRBV5-1 and TRBJ1-2; D may be TRBD1 (6 bases). V was shortened by 0 bases and J by 8 bases, with 17 bases between the two germline ends. CDR1 is SGHRS, CDR2 YFSETQ, per germline. The length of the CDR3 is 15 residues. CDR3 protein: CASSLVEGGPRGYTF. The CDR3 coding sequence is TGCGCCAGCAGCTTGGTGGAGGGGGGCCCGAGAGGCTACACCTTC.

This chain links TRBV11-2 with TRBJ2-7; a possible D gene is TRBD2 (6 bases). Trimming shortened V by 5 bases and J by 2 bases, and 19 bases separated the two germline ends. Germline-derived CDR1 and CDR2 are SGHAT and FQNNGV. The CDR3 has 16 residues. CDR3 sequence (DNA): TGTGCCAGCAGCCTCGGCCGGGGTAGCGGAACCTACGAGCAGTACTTC. It yields the protein CASSLGRGSGTYEQYF.

The genes are TRBV28 and TRBJ1-1; the D gene is possibly TRBD1 (6 bases). V lost 8 bases, J lost 3 bases, and 19 bases lay in between. The CDR3 length is 15 residues. CDR1 and CDR2 (germline): MDHEN, SYDVKM. This CDR3 reads CASLTPTGSYTEAFF. The CDR3 DNA reads as TGTGCCAGCCTAACCCCGACAGGATCTTACACTGAAGCTTTCTTT.

This clonotype was recorded many times. The chain has TRBV30 and TRBJ1-3; D is perhaps TRBD1 (5 bases). Germline V CDR1 and CDR2: GTSNPN, SVGIG (reference sequence). Trimming cost V 5 bases and J 0 bases, with 8 bases left between them. This CDR3 region has 13 residues. The CDR3 DNA reads as TGTGCCTGGGGGGGTCTCTCTGGAAACACCATATATTTT. Translated, it gives CAWGGLSGNTIYF. The entire variable domain, with the rest obtained from reference TRBV30 and TRBJ1-3, is as follows: SQTIHQWPATLVQPVGSPLSLECTVEGTSNPNLYWYRQAAGRGLQLLFYSVGIGQISSEVPQNLSASRPQDRQFILSSKKLLLSDSGFYLCAWGGLSGNTIYFGEGSWLTVV.

This clonotype was counted at least ten times. This chain links TRBV20-1 with TRBJ1-1, with a weak D call TRBD1 (6 bases). V lost 6 bases and J 0 bases, leaving 14 bases between the germline ends. CDR3 length: 14 residues. The germline CDR1 and CDR2 sequences are DFQATT and SNEGSKA (reference sequence). CDR3 bases: TGCAGTGCAATGGGCGACAGGATGAACACTGAAGCTTTCTTT. This encodes CSAMGDRMNTEAFF.

This clonotype was seen many times. This chain joins TRBV29-1 and TRBJ1-3, with no clear D. Trimming took 0 bases from V and 0 from J, leaving 3 bases between them. CDR3 size: 13 residues. Per germline, CDR1 SQVTM and CDR2 ANQGSEA. Here the CDR3 reads CSVEELSGNTIYF. CDR3 nucleotide sequence: TGCAGCGTTGAAGAACTCTCTGGAAACACCATATATTTT.

The chain couples TRBV11-3 to TRBJ2-3; no clear D gene. This CDR3 is built from 14 residues. Per the germline V gene, CDR1 is SGHNT and CDR2 is YENEEA. Trimming left V 7 bases short and J 0 bases short, with 11 bases between. The CDR3 coding sequence is TGTGCCAGCAAAGAGAGAGCTAGCACAGATACGCAGTATTTT. This sequence encodes CASKERASTDTQYF.

This clonotype was observed many times. The chain is built from TRBV9 and TRBJ2-1; 10 nucleotides line up with TRBD2. CDR3 length: 15 amino acids. The V gene's germline CDR1 is SGDLS and CDR2 YYNGEE. V lost 3 bases, J lost 4 bases, and 4 bases stayed unmatched. This chain's CDR3 is CASSASSGGYNEQFF. The CDR3 region has the DNA TGTGCCAGCAGCGCTTCTAGCGGGGGATACAATGAGCAGTTCTTC.

This clonotype occurred many times. The genes are TRBV29-1 and TRBJ1-5; D not resolved. Between the trimmed V and J ends, which lost 4 bases and 4 bases, there was a span of 17 bases. Per germline, CDR1 SQVTM and CDR2 ANQGSEA. This CDR3 is built from 15 residues. The CDR3 is CSVADGFLGNQPQHF. Here the CDR3 DNA reads TGCAGCGTTGCCGACGGATTCCTAGGGAATCAGCCCCAGCATTTT. Full variable domain (missing parts from reference TRBV29-1 and TRBJ1-5): SAVISQKPSRDICQRGTSLTIQCQVDSQVTMMFWYRQQPGQSLTLIATANQGSEATYESGFVIDKFPISRPNLTFSTLTVSNMSPEDSSIYLCSVADGFLGNQPQHFGDGTRLSIL.